The 21 T cell receptor beta chains in this list originate from one sample, sequenced in a study of blood T cell repertoires in COVID-19. Clones were sequenced by immunoSEQ multiplex PCR, and TCRdb holds only the in-frame ones, with some missing. The sample comprises 78,000 or so clones, under 85% of which are singletons, and approximately 8.7% rests with the top ten. The sample taken for sequencing was peripheral blood. Receptors originate from a human donor in a cohort sampled during active COVID-19.

On this clone: The DNA is omitted, as the CDR3 cannot be located on it reliably, and the CDR3 follows TCRdb's listing. The chain recombines TRBV21-1 with TRBJ1-1; no DNA check was done on the table's D call, TRBD1. TRBV21-1 is assigned pseudogene status. With termini counted, the CDR3 has 19 amino acids. The CDR3 sequence: CASSKAGTVGKGNHREAFF.

The V call is TRBV19, the J call TRBJ2-2, with D perhaps TRBD1 (5 bases). Germline assignment: CDR1 LNHDA and CDR2 SQIVND (reference sequence). The CDR3 length is 14 residues. The V end lost 5 bases, the J end lost 1 base, and 8 bases lay between the germline ends. In DNA, the CDR3 is TGTGCCAGTAGTGGCAGGGAGAACACCGGGGAGCTGTTTTTT. Translation: CASSGRENTGELFF.

J is TRBJ1-2 and V is TRBV15; D might be TRBD1 (6 bases). This CDR3 is built from 15 residues. The germline V and J ends were trimmed by 4 bases and 3 bases, with 15 bases remaining between them. CDR1 and CDR2 (germline): LNHNV, YYDKDF (reference sequence). CDR3 bases: TGTGCCACCAGCACACCGGAACAGGGAGACTATGGCTACACCTTC. It specifies CATSTPEQGDYGYTF.

Notes on this clone: Other DNA sequences of this sample code for an identical CDR3. This chain joins TRBV18 and TRBJ1-1; D is uncertain. Trimming took 3 bases from V and 0 from J, leaving 5 bases between them. There are 13 residues in the CDR3. CDR1 is KGHSH, CDR2 LQKENI, per germline. The CDR3, as DNA: TGTGCCAGCTCACCGACTTTGAACACTGAAGCTTTCTTT. Translation gives CASSPTLNTEAFF.

V gene TRBV6-5 combines with J gene TRBJ2-3; possibly TRBD2 for D (5 bases). V lost 6 bases, J lost 0 bases, and 10 bases lay in between. This CDR3 contains 14 residues. Looked up from germline, CDR1 is MNHEY and CDR2 is SVGAGI. The chain's CDR3 is CASRRGGSTDTQYF. Here the CDR3 DNA reads TGTGCCAGCAGAAGAGGAGGAAGCACAGATACGCAGTATTTT.

V usage is TRBV2 and J usage is TRBJ2-1; possibly TRBD2 for D (5 bases). The V gene lost 8 bases and the J gene lost 8 bases, with 22 bases spanning the gap. Germline V gives CDR1 SNHLY, CDR2 FYNNEI. The CDR3 is 15 amino acids. CDR3 sequence reads: CASVGSSIQWDEQFF. In DNA, the CDR3 is TGTGCCAGCGTGGGGAGCTCGATCCAATGGGATGAGCAGTTCTTC.

The CDR3 bases are TGTGCTTATACAGGGGGCAACACCGGGGAGCTGTTTTTT. Translation gives CAYTGGNTGELFF. This chain connects TRBV7-9 to TRBJ2-2, with 9 positions matching TRBD1. CDR1 is SEHNR, CDR2 FQNEAQ, per germline (reference sequence). The CDR3 has 13 residues.

The chain recombines TRBV5-1 with TRBJ1-3; D not certain. This CDR3 region has 14 residues. Germline assignment: CDR1 SGHRS and CDR2 YFSETQ. V was cut by 1 base and J by 4 bases, with 9 bases left in between. The chain's CDR3 is CASSLTGKGNTIYF. CDR3 DNA sequence: TGCGCCAGCAGCTTGACGGGGAAAGGAAACACCATATATTTT.

This chain connects TRBV5-1 to TRBJ2-7; TRBD2 aligns across 7 bases. Trimming at V came to 3 bases and at J to 4 bases, leaving 4 bases not matched to a gene. Germline CDR1 reads SGHRS; CDR2 reads YFSETQ. This CDR3 contains 13 residues. CDR3 nucleotide sequence: TGCGCCAGCAGCTGGGAGGGACGGTACGAGCAGTACTTC. This translates into CASSWEGRYEQYF. Filled out from reference TRBV5-1 and TRBJ2-7, the complete variable domain reads KAGVTQTPRYLIKTRGQQVTLSCSPISGHRSVSWYQQTPGQGLQFLFEYFSETQRNKGNFPGRFSGRQFSNSRSEMNVSTLELGDSALYLCASSWEGRYEQYFGPGTRLTVT.

J is TRBJ2-7 and V is TRBV6-1; D unresolved. With 2 bases removed from V and 6 bases from J, the gap between germline ends came to 17 bases. CDR3 length equals 15 residues. Germline V gene data show CDR1 as MNHNS and CDR2 as SASEGT. For the CDR3, the DNA is TGTGCCAGCAGTGAACCTGGCGGCCTCTCGAGCGAGCAGTACTTC. It is translated as CASSEPGGLSSEQYF.

The chain links TRBV6-1 to TRBJ1-4; 10 bases agree with TRBD1. The CDR3 is 16 amino acids. Trimming cost V 2 bases and J 6 bases; bases outside gene matches: 6. CDR1 and CDR2 from the germline V gene are MNHNS and SASEGT. This CDR3 reads CASSELTGTGDEKLFF. The CDR3, as DNA: TGTGCCAGCAGTGAACTTACCGGGACAGGGGATGAAAAACTGTTTTTT.

This clone was recorded only once. The chain carries TRBV6-6 and TRBJ2-3; 7 bases are a match to TRBD2. There are 17 residues in the CDR3. The V and J ends lost 7 bases and 4 bases, in that order; junction bases with no gene match: 17. The germline gives CDR1 MNHNY, CDR2 SVGAGI (reference sequence). Here the CDR3 DNA reads TGTGCCAGCACCCGATCCTCAGCGGGGAGTCCCGCAGATACGCAGTATTTT. Translated, it gives CASTRSSAGSPADTQYF.

The chain links TRBV5-6 to TRBJ1-3; TRBD1 matches 8 bases. Germline-derived CDR1 and CDR2 are SGHDT and YYEEEE. This CDR3 region has 14 residues. With V trimmed by 6 bases and J by 2 bases, 4 bases remained unmatched. The DNA for the CDR3 is TGTGCCAGCATCCTACAGGGGGCTGGAAACACCATATATTTT. Translating it yields CASILQGAGNTIYF.

The gene calls are TRBV28 and TRBJ1-4; D possibly corresponds to TRBD1 (5 bases). CDR1 and CDR2 (germline): MDHEN, SYDVKM. The V gene lost 6 bases and the J gene lost 6 bases, with 17 bases spanning the gap. CDR3 length equals 15 residues. CDR3: CASSPPGRGDEKLFF. In nucleotides, the CDR3 is TGTGCCAGCAGCCCTCCGGGACGGGGGGATGAAAAACTGTTTTTT.

The chain carries TRBV6-5 and TRBJ2-7; 11 bases line up with TRBD1. The CDR3 spans 16 residues. From germline, CDR1 is MNHEY and CDR2 SVGAGI. V lost 2 bases to trimming and J lost 2 bases; unmatched junction nucleotides: 5. The DNA of the CDR3 is TGTGCCAGCAGTTACATGTTGGGACAGGGGGCCTACGAGCAGTACTTC. This sequence encodes CASSYMLGQGAYEQYF.

The chain recombines TRBV5-4 with TRBJ2-1, with 13 bases identical to TRBD2. J was trimmed by 6 bases and V by 4 bases; bases with no gene match: 4. The CDR3 sequence is 15 residues long. Germline CDR1 is SGHNT and CDR2 is YYREEE (reference sequence). The CDR3 spells CASSQLAGGSNEQFF. DNA for the CDR3: TGTGCCAGCAGCCAACTAGCGGGAGGGAGCAATGAGCAGTTCTTC.

CDR3 DNA sequence: TGTGCCAGCAGTGTTCGCGGGGGCGGAACTGAAGCTTTCTTT. Its protein product is CASSVRGGGTEAFF. The chain couples TRBV2 to TRBJ1-1, with a weak D call TRBD1 (6 bases). The V end lost 4 bases, the J end lost 5 bases, and 14 bases lay between the germline ends. The CDR3 runs 14 residues. CDR1 is SNHLY, CDR2 FYNNEI, per germline. Combining the CDR3 with reference TRBV2 and TRBJ1-1 gives the whole variable domain EPEVTQTPSHQVTQMGQEVILRCVPISNHLYFYWYRQILGQKVEFLVSFYNNEISEKSEIFDDQFSVERPDGSNFTLKIRSTKLEDSAMYFCASSVRGGGTEAFFGQGTRLTVV.

This chain joins TRBV10-3 and TRBJ2-7; 12 bases are shared with TRBD2. Germline loops: CDR1 ENHRY, CDR2 SYGVKD. This CDR3 is built from 17 residues. The junction had 13 bases not matched to a gene; V was cut back by 8 bases and J by 2 bases. In nucleotides, the CDR3 is TGTGCCATCCAAGCTAGCGGGAGGGCCTTAAGAACCTACGAGCAGTACTTC. Translation: CAIQASGRALRTYEQYF.

The rearrangement joins TRBV18 to TRBJ2-4; 9 bases match TRBD1. V was clipped by 0 bases and J by 9 bases; unmatched bases: 6. The germline V gene encodes CDR1 KGHSH and CDR2 LQKENI. The CDR3 totals 15 residues. CDR3 loop: CASSPPGQGGGIQYF. The CDR3 bases are TGTGCCAGCTCACCACCGGGACAGGGAGGTGGCATTCAGTACTTC.

The chain has TRBV28 and TRBJ2-5; D unresolved. Trimming took 5 bases from V and 5 from J, leaving 9 bases between them. The CDR3 loop spans 12 amino acids. CDR1 MDHEN and CDR2 SYDVKM come from the germline V gene. CDR3 sequence: CASSSAYETQYF. CDR3 nucleotides: TGTGCCAGCAGTAGCGCGTATGAGACCCAGTACTTC.

The chain recombines TRBV12-3 or TRBV12-4 with TRBJ2-7; D perhaps matches TRBD1 (5 bases). Trimming cost V 6 bases and J 7 bases, with 10 bases left between them. The CDR3 length is 11 residues. CDR3 region: CASSTGLEQYF. The DNA for the CDR3 is TGTGCCAGCAGCACAGGCTTGGAGCAGTACTTC.